This TCR beta chain originates from a study of shared clonotypes between healthy human individuals. Germline V gives CDR1 MGHRA, CDR2 YSYEKL. The CDR3 has 16 residues. Trimming removed 2 bases from V and 5 bases from J; junction bases left unmatched: 8. Genomic DNA from each subset was divided evenly over several immunoSEQ plates. Produced via immunoSEQ multiplex PCR; TCRdb's table is partial and in-frame only. The sample shows roughly 590,000 clones, roughly 95% of them seen only once. CD8 cells regarded as naive lacked CD45RO, were positively chosen for CCR7, and omitted terminally differentiated effector memory CD45RA+ cells.

Sequencing was done on a sample of naive CD8+ T cells sorted from blood. This TCR came from a woman in her 30s in good health. This chain uses TRBV4-1 with TRBJ2-5; the match to TRBD2 covers 10 bases. This CDR3 is CASSQRAGGPRETQYF. The DNA for the CDR3 is TGCGCCAGCAGCCAAAGAGCGGGAGGGCCCCGGGAGACCCAGTACTTC.